Listed below are T cell receptor beta chains from one sample, sequenced in a study of blood T cell repertoires in COVID-19. Measured with immunoSEQ multiplex PCR; TCRdb has only the in-frame clones, and not every one. The sample carries about 80,000 clones, 91% recorded once. The sample comprised peripheral blood. The receptors were sampled from a woman between 45 and 65 years old in a cohort sampled during active COVID-19. Both conserved end residues are part of each CDR3. Fields, in order: V gene, J gene, D gene, clone size, CDR3 length, CDR3 protein, CDR3 DNA. A D gene is named only where the DNA matches it firmly. Size is omitted from some rows. Given values are once, few, many or a class for expanded clones.

v_gene: TRBV19
j_gene: TRBJ1-1
d_gene: NA
abundance: NA
len: 14
CDR3aa: CASTLLGQEGRTFF
CDR3nt: TGTGCCAGTACCCTCTTAGGGCAGGAGGGGCGGACTTTCTTT

v_gene: TRBV18
j_gene: TRBJ2-2
d_gene: NA
abundance: NA
len: 17
CDR3aa: CASSPVYGTTNTGELFF
CDR3nt: TGTGCCAGCTCACCAGTATATGGGACAACGAACACCGGGGAGCTGTTTTTT

v_gene: TRBV15
j_gene: TRBJ1-5
d_gene: NA
abundance: few
len: 14
CDR3aa: CATSKGVSNQPQHF
CDR3nt: TGTGCCACCAGCAAAGGGGTTAGCAATCAGCCCCAGCATTTT

v_gene: TRBV3-1/TRBV3-2
j_gene: TRBJ2-2
d_gene: NA
abundance: NA
len: 12
CDR3aa: CASSHSLGELFF
CDR3nt: TGTGCCAGCAGCCATTCTCTCGGGGAGCTGTTTTTT

v_gene: TRBV7-9
j_gene: TRBJ1-2
d_gene: TRBD1
abundance: NA
len: 13
CDR3aa: CASSLGTGYGYTF
CDR3nt: TGTGCCAGCAGCTTAGGGACAGGGTATGGCTACACCTTC

v_gene: TRBV5-1
j_gene: TRBJ2-2
d_gene: NA
abundance: NA
len: 15
CDR3aa: CASRVGAHNTGELFF
CDR3nt: TGCGCCAGCAGGGTGGGGGCGCACAACACCGGGGAGCTGTTTTTT

v_gene: TRBV30
j_gene: TRBJ2-5
d_gene: NA
abundance: NA
len: 13
CDR3aa: CAWSVQQQETQYF
CDR3nt: TGTGCCTGGAGTGTACAACAGCAAGAGACCCAGTACTTC

v_gene: TRBV28
j_gene: TRBJ1-2
d_gene: NA
abundance: NA
len: 14
CDR3aa: CASCFSGSSTDYTF
CDR3nt: TGTGCCAGCTGCTTTTCCGGGTCCTCAACTGACTACACCTTC

v_gene: TRBV5-4
j_gene: TRBJ1-2
d_gene: NA
abundance: NA
len: 13
CDR3aa: CASSQGWAYGYTF
CDR3nt: TGTGCCAGCAGCCAGGGGTGGGCTTATGGCTACACCTTC

v_gene: TRBV19
j_gene: TRBJ2-5
d_gene: TRBD1
abundance: NA
len: 14
CDR3aa: CASSITGGQETQYF
CDR3nt: TGTGCCAGTAGTATTACAGGGGGGCAAGAGACCCAGTACTTC

v_gene: TRBV12-3/TRBV12-4
j_gene: TRBJ1-5
d_gene: NA
abundance: NA
len: 12
CDR3aa: CASATGTQPQHF
CDR3nt: TGTGCCAGCGCCACCGGTACTCAGCCCCAGCATTTT

v_gene: TRBV12-3/TRBV12-4
j_gene: TRBJ1-2
d_gene: NA
abundance: few
len: 13
CDR3aa: CASSLVQNYGYTF
CDR3nt: TGTGCCAGCAGTTTAGTACAGAACTATGGCTACACCTTC

v_gene: TRBV2
j_gene: TRBJ1-5
d_gene: NA
abundance: once
len: 13
CDR3aa: CASRGDDSEPQHF
CDR3nt: TGTGCCAGCAGGGGCGACGACAGTGAGCCCCAGCATTTT

v_gene: TRBV5-1
j_gene: TRBJ2-2
d_gene: TRBD2
abundance: NA
len: 15
CDR3aa: CASRASGGASGELFF
CDR3nt: TGCGCCAGCAGGGCTAGCGGGGGGGCCTCCGGGGAGCTGTTTTTT

v_gene: TRBV9
j_gene: TRBJ2-3
d_gene: NA
abundance: NA
len: 14
CDR3aa: CASSVGLSTDTQYF
CDR3nt: TGTGCCAGCAGCGTTGGACTCAGCACAGATACGCAGTATTTT

v_gene: TRBV27
j_gene: TRBJ2-3
d_gene: TRBD2
abundance: NA
len: 17
CDR3aa: CASSFRRLAGGTDTQYF
CDR3nt: TGTGCCAGCAGTTTCCGCCGACTAGCGGGGGGCACAGATACGCAGTATTTT

v_gene: TRBV12-3/TRBV12-4
j_gene: TRBJ1-6
d_gene: NA
abundance: few
len: 13
CDR3aa: CASSLQGNSPLHF
CDR3nt: TGTGCCAGCAGTTTGCAGGGAAATTCACCCCTCCACTTT